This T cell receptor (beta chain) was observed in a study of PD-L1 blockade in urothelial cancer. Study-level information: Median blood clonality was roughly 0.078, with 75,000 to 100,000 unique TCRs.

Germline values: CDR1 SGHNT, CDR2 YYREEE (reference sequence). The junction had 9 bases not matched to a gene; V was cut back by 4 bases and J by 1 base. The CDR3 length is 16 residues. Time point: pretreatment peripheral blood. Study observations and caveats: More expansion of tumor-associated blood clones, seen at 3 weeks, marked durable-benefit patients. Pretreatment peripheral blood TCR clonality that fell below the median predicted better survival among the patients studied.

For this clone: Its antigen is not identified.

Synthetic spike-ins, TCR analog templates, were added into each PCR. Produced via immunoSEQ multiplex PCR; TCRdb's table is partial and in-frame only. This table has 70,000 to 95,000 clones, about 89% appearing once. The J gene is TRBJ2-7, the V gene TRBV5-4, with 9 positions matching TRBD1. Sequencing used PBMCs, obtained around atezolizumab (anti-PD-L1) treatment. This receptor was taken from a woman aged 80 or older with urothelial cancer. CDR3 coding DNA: TGTGCCAGCAGCGCGGGACAGGGTGCCCGATCCTACGAGCAGTACTTC. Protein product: CASSAGQGARSYEQYF.